What follows are 19 T cell receptor beta chains derived from one specimen sequenced in a study of blood T cell repertoires in COVID-19. The data were produced by immunoSEQ multiplex PCR, yet TCRdb's version contains in-frame clones alone and is incomplete. The repertoire consists of about 140,000 clones, with less than 85% occurring once and the leading ten covering under 9.5%. Sequencing used peripheral blood. These receptors were collected from a woman aged 80 or over in a cohort sampled during active or convalescent COVID-19.

The chain uses TRBV2 and TRBJ1-3, with unresolved D. The CDR3 totals 14 residues. Germline V gives CDR1 SNHLY, CDR2 FYNNEI. V was trimmed by 4 bases and J by 0 bases, leaving 7 bases between them. The CDR3 region is CASSGDISGNTIYF. The CDR3 nucleotides read TGTGCCAGCAGTGGCGACATCTCTGGAAACACCATATATTTT. Looking up the rest from reference TRBV2 and TRBJ1-3 gives the full variable domain: EPEVTQTPSHQVTQMGQEVILRCVPISNHLYFYWYRQILGQKVEFLVSFYNNEISEKSEIFDDQFSVERPDGSNFTLKIRSTKLEDSAMYFCASSGDISGNTIYFGEGSWLTVV.

The V call is TRBV5-1, the J call TRBJ1-1; 11 nucleotides agree with TRBD1. With V trimmed by 2 bases and J by 5 bases, 8 bases remained unmatched. The CDR3 is made up of 16 amino acids. Per germline, CDR1 SGHRS and CDR2 YFSETQ. CDR3 coding DNA: TGCGCCAGCAGCTTTGTGGTGGGACAGGGGGGGACTGAAGCTTTCTTT. It encodes CASSFVVGQGGTEAFF. Full variable domain (outside the CDR3, taken from reference TRBV5-1 and TRBJ1-1): KAGVTQTPRYLIKTRGQQVTLSCSPISGHRSVSWYQQTPGQGLQFLFEYFSETQRNKGNFPGRFSGRQFSNSRSEMNVSTLELGDSALYLCASSFVVGQGGTEAFFGQGTRLTVV.

This sequence joins TRBV9 and TRBJ2-2; TRBD1 matches 9 bases. The CDR3 contains 14 residues. V dropped 4 bases and J dropped 7; count of bases not matched to a gene: 5. From germline, CDR1 is SGDLS and CDR2 YYNGEE. CDR3 in amino acids: CASSFDRGDGELFF. Here the CDR3 DNA reads TGTGCCAGCAGCTTCGACAGGGGGGACGGGGAGCTGTTTTTT.

V gene TRBV6-5 combines with J gene TRBJ2-6; a possible D gene is TRBD1 (6 bases). The germline gives CDR1 MNHEY, CDR2 SVGAGI. V lost 4 bases to trimming and J lost 0 bases, with 7 bases between them. This CDR3 is 15 amino acids long. CDR3 DNA sequence: TGTGCCAGCAGTTTAGGGGGCTCTGGGGCCAACGTCCTGACTTTC. As protein: CASSLGGSGANVLTF.

This chain uses TRBV13 with TRBJ1-6, with D possibly being TRBD1 (6 bases). V was clipped by 6 bases and J by 3 bases, with 12 bases between them. The CDR3 is made up of 15 amino acids. Looked up from germline, CDR1 is PRHDT and CDR2 is FYEKMQ (reference sequence). The CDR3 spells CASSSDRNYNSPLHF. The CDR3 region has the DNA TGTGCCAGCAGTTCCGACAGGAACTATAATTCACCCCTCCACTTT.

This clone was observed once. This sequence joins TRBV28 and TRBJ2-4; the match to TRBD1 covers 7 bases. The CDR3 has 15 amino acids. Germline lookup yields CDR1 MDHEN and CDR2 SYDVKM. V lost 5 bases to trimming and J lost 4 bases; unmatched junction nucleotides: 8. The CDR3 region is CASSTSGTAKNIQYF. CDR3 in DNA: TGTGCCAGCAGTACCTCCGGGACAGCTAAAAACATTCAGTACTTC.

The chain carries TRBV5-6 and TRBJ1-5, with 8 nucleotides matching TRBD1. This CDR3 region has 15 residues. J was trimmed by 4 bases and V by 1 base; bases with no gene match: 4. Germline CDR1 reads SGHDT; CDR2 reads YYEEEE. CDR3 sequence reads: CASSLWTGTNQPQHF. The CDR3 DNA is TGTGCCAGCAGCTTGTGGACAGGGACAAATCAGCCCCAGCATTTT. Full variable domain (remainder filled in from reference TRBV5-6 and TRBJ1-5): DAGVTQSPTHLIKTRGQQVTLRCSPKSGHDTVSWYQQALGQGPQFIFQYYEEEERQRGNFPDRFSGHQFPNYSSELNVNALLLGDSALYLCASSLWTGTNQPQHFGDGTRLSIL.

The V call is TRBV25-1, the J call TRBJ1-6; 9 positions match TRBD1. The germline gives CDR1 MGHDK, CDR2 SYGVNS. Trimming took 2 bases from V and 10 from J; bases not matched to a gene: 3. The CDR3 totals 14 residues. The CDR3 DNA reads TGTGCCAGCAGTGAAGGGACAGGGAAATCACCCCTCCACTTT. Its translation: CASSEGTGKSPLHF.

The table lists this clone with a count of one. The V and J genes are TRBV18 and TRBJ1-2, with D perhaps matching TRBD1 (6 bases). Between the trimmed V and J ends, which lost 6 bases and 3 bases, there was a span of 11 bases. CDR1 and CDR2 from the germline V gene are KGHSH and LQKENI. This CDR3 contains 13 residues. The CDR3 here is CASSLRTDYGYTF. The CDR3, as DNA: TGTGCCAGCTCCTTACGGACAGACTATGGCTACACCTTC.

This clone turned up a few times. This chain links TRBV10-1 with TRBJ2-2; 9 positions match TRBD2. The germline gives CDR1 WNHNN, CDR2 SYGVQD (reference sequence). The ends lost 9 bases at V and 6 bases at J; junction bases unmatched: 17. CDR3 length: 17 residues. Here the CDR3 reads CAREKYGSSGVAGELFF. DNA for the CDR3: TGCGCCAGGGAGAAGTATGGTTCTAGCGGGGTAGCCGGGGAGCTGTTTTTT.

The chain links TRBV6-5 to TRBJ2-7; 8 bases are a match to TRBD1. The CDR3 contains 15 residues. Germline V CDR1 and CDR2: MNHEY, SVGAGI. Trimming cost V 5 bases and J 6 bases; bases outside gene matches: 12. The DNA of the CDR3 is TGTGCCAGCAGTCCCACAGGGGGAGGTCGGGGCGAGCAGTACGTC. It yields the protein CASSPTGGGRGEQYV.

V gene TRBV12-3 or TRBV12-4 combines with J gene TRBJ1-2; possibly TRBD1 for D (6 bases). Trimming left V 4 bases short and J 7 bases short, with 10 bases between. The CDR3 has 12 residues. The CDR3 loop reads CASSSVRGGYTF. CDR3 sequence (DNA): TGTGCCAGCAGTTCCGTCAGGGGTGGCTACACCTTC.

V usage is TRBV7-2 and J usage is TRBJ1-1, with 7 bases lining up with TRBD1. The V gene's germline CDR1 is SGHTA and CDR2 FQGNSA. The CDR3 consists of 14 residues. J gave up 3 bases and V 7 bases, and 8 bases lay outside the gene matches. CDR3 residues: CASTLKGAHTEAFF. DNA for the CDR3: TGTGCCAGCACTCTGAAGGGGGCGCACACTGAAGCTTTCTTT.

The chain joins TRBV18 to TRBJ1-4; D is perhaps TRBD1 (6 bases). CDR3 size: 14 residues. CDR1 is KGHSH and CDR2 is LQKENI in the germline V gene. The V end was cut by 6 bases, the J end by 4 bases, with 12 bases between. CDR3 sequence: CASSRDRNNEKLFF. CDR3 in DNA: TGTGCCAGCTCCAGAGACAGGAATAATGAAAAACTGTTTTTT.

The chain has TRBV18 and TRBJ2-3; possible D gene TRBD2, 6 bases. Germline V lookup: CDR1 KGHSH, CDR2 LQKENI. The CDR3 has 14 amino acids. Trimming removed 3 bases at V and 4 bases at J, with 11 bases between. CDR3 amino acids: CASSPEGIPDTQYF. CDR3 coding DNA: TGTGCCAGCTCACCGGAGGGTATTCCAGATACGCAGTATTTT.

This clone was seen a few times. The chain joins TRBV6-1 to TRBJ1-5, with D unresolved. Germline assignment: CDR1 MNHNS and CDR2 SASEGT. CDR3 length: 15 amino acids. Trimming shortened V by 1 base and J by 4 bases, and 11 bases separated the two germline ends. Here the CDR3 DNA reads TGTGCCAGCAGTGAAGGAGGTTTGAGGAATCAGCCCCAGCATTTT. Its protein is CASSEGGLRNQPQHF.

The count of this clone is one. The V call is TRBV7-9, the J call TRBJ2-5; 7 nucleotides match TRBD1. The germline V gene encodes CDR1 SEHNR and CDR2 FQNEAQ (reference sequence). V shed 2 bases and J 2 bases; nucleotides not matched to a gene: 8. This CDR3 has 16 amino acids. DNA for the CDR3: TGTGCCAGCAGCTTACAAGGACAGGTGATACAAGAGACCCAGTACTTC. Amino acid sequence: CASSLQGQVIQETQYF.

This clone occurred once. The chain employs TRBV6-5 and TRBJ1-5; 10 nucleotides line up with TRBD1. The CDR3 loop spans 14 amino acids. V was pared by 9 bases and J by 4 bases, with 6 bases of the junction left unmatched. CDR1 is MNHEY and CDR2 is SVGAGI in the germline V gene. The CDR3 sequence: CASKGQGRNQPQHF. DNA of the CDR3: TGTGCCAGTAAGGGACAGGGGAGGAATCAGCCCCAGCATTTT.

J is TRBJ2-1 and V is TRBV11-3; D uncertain. The V and J ends lost 1 base and 0 bases respectively, with 10 bases between them. Germline assignment: CDR1 SGHNT and CDR2 YENEEA. The CDR3 runs to 16 residues. CDR3 protein: CASSLGHSSSYNEQFF. DNA of the CDR3: TGTGCCAGCAGCTTAGGGCATTCCAGCTCCTACAATGAGCAGTTCTTC.